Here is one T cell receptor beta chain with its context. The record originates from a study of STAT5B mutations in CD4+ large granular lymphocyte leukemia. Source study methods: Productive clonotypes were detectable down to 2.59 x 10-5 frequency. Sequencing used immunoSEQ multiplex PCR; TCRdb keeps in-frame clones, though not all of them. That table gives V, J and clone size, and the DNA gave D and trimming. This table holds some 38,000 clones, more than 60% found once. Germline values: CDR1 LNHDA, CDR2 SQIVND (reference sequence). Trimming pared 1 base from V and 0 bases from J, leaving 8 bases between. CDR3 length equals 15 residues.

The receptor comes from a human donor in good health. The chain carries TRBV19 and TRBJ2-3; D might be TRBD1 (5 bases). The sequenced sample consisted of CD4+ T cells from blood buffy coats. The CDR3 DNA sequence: TGTGCCAGTAGTATAGGGGGCGGTAGCACAGATACGCAGTATTTT. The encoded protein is CASSIGGGSTDTQYF.